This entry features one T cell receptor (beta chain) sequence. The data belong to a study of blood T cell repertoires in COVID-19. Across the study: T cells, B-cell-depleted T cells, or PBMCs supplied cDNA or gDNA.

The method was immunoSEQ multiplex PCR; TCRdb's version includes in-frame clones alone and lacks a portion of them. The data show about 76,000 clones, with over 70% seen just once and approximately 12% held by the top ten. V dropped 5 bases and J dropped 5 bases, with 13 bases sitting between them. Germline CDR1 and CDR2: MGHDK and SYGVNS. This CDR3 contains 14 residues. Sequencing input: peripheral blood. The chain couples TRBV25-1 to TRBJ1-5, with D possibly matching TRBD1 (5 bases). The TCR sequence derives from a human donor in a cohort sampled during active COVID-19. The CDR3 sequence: CASSPPGVYQPQHF. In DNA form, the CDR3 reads TGTGCCAGCAGTCCTCCGGGGGTTTATCAGCCCCAGCATTTT. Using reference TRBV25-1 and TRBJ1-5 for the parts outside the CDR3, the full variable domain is EADIYQTPRYLVIGTGKKITLECSQTMGHDKMYWYQQDPGMELHLIHYSYGVNSTEKGDLSSESTVSRIRTEHFPLTLESARPSHTSQYLCASSPPGVYQPQHFGDGTRLSIL.